This record looks at one T cell receptor (beta chain) sequence and its context. The CDR3 runs to 16 residues. V shed 4 bases, J shed 0 bases, and the junction held 7 bases outside the gene matches. In germline, CDR1 is SGDLS, CDR2 YYNGEE. These data originate in a study of blood T cell repertoires in COVID-19. Study-level background: Italy, Spain and the United States were the sources of the convalescent and acute COVID-19 samples. T cells, B-cell-depleted T cells, or PBMCs supplied cDNA or gDNA.

In the authors' workflow: By means of reference gene primer amplification, nucleated cell counts were estimated. Sequencing was performed with immunoSEQ multiplex PCR; in TCRdb, only in-frame clones are kept and a portion is missing. That table furnishes V, J and clone size, whereas the DNA furnished D and trimming. This sample has 130,000 to 150,000 clones; about four fifths occur once, and the top ten carry about 8%. The sequenced material came from peripheral blood. The V call is TRBV9, the J call TRBJ1-3; 7 bases are shared with TRBD1. This receptor was obtained from a human donor with acute or convalescent COVID-19. The donor label of this sample is uncertain. DNA for the CDR3: TGTGCCAGCAGCTCAGGACAGGCGTCCTCTGGAAACACCATATATTTT. This codes for CASSSGQASSGNTIYF.